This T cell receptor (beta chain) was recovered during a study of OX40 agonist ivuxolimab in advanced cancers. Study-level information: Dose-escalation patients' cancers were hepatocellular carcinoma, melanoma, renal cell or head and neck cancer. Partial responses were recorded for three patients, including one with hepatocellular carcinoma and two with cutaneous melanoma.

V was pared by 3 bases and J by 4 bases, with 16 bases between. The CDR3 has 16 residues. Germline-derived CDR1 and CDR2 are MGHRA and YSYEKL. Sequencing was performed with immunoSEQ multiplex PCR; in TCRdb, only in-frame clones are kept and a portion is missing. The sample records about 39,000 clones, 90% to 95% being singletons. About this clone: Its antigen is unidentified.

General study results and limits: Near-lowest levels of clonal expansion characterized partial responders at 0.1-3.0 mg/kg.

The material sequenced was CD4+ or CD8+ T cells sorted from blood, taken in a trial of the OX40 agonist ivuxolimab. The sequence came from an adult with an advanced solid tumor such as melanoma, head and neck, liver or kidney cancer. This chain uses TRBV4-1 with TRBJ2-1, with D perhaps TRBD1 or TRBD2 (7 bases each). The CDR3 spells CASSHPRQGGYNEQFF. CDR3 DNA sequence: TGCGCCAGCAGCCACCCCCGACAGGGAGGGTACAATGAGCAGTTCTTC.